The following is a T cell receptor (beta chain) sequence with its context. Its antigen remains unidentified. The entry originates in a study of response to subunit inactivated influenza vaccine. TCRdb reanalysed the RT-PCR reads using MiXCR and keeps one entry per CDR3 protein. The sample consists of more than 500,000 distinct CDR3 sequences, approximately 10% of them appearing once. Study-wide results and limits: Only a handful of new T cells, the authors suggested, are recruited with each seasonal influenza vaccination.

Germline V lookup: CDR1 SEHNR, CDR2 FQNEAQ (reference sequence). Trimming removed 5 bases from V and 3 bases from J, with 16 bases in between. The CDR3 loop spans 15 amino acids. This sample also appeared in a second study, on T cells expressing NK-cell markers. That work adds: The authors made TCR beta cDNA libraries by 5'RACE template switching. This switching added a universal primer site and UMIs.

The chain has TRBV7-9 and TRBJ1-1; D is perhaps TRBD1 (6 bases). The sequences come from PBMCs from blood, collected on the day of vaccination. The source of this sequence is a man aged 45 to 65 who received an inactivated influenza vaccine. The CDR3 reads CASSPGTGIYTEAFF. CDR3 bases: TGTGCCAGCAGCCCCGGTACAGGGATCTACACTGAAGCTTTCTTT. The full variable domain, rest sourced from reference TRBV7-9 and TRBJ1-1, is DTGVSQNPRHKITKRGQNVTFRCDPISEHNRLYWYRQTLGQGPEFLTYFQNEAQLEKSRLLSDRFSAERPKGSFSTLEIQRTEQGDSAMYLCASSPGTGIYTEAFFGQGTRLTVV.